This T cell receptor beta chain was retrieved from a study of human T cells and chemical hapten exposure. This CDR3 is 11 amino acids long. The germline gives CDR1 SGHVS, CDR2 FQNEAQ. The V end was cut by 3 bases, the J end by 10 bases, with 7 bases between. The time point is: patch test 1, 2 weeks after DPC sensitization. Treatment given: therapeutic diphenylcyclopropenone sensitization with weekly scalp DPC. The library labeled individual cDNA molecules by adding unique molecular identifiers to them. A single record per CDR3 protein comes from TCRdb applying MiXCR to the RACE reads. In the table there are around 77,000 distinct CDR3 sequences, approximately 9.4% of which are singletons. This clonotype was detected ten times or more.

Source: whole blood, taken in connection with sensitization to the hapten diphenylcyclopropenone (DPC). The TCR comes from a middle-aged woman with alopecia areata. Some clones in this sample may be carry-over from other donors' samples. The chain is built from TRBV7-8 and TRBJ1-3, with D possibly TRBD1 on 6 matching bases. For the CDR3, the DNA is TGTGCCAGCAGCTTGGACAGAACCATATATTTT. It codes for CASSLDRTIYF. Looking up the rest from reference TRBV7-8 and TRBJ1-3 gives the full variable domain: GAGVSQSPRYKVAKRGQDVALRCDPISGHVSLFWYQQALGQGPEFLTYFQNEAQLDKSGLPSDRFFAERPEGSVSTLKIQRTQQEDSAVYLCASSLDRTIYFGEGSWLTVV.